The clone carrying this TCR beta chain qualifies as medium-sized. This sample is part of a study of breast tumors, draining lymph nodes, adjacent tissues. TCRdb re-analysed the multiplex PCR reads in MiXCR, keeping a single row per CDR3 protein. Of 13,000 to 15,000 distinct CDR3 sequences listed, 40% to 50% were seen once; the top ten hold over 25%. CDR3 length: 14 amino acids. V lost 5 bases, J lost 5 bases, and 2 bases stayed unmatched. The germline V gene encodes CDR1 MGHRA and CDR2 YSYEKL. This sequence originates from a female donor with breast cancer. Some clones in this sample may be carry-over from other donors' samples. This sequence joins TRBV4-1 and TRBJ2-2; TRBD1 aligns across 10 bases. Sequencing was performed on tumor-adjacent breast tissue. In DNA form, the CDR3 reads TGCGCCAGCAGCTCGGGACAGGGGACCGGGGAGCTGTTTTTT. Amino acids: CASSSGQGTGELFF.